This TCR beta chain was recovered during a study of blood T cell repertoires in COVID-19. Study in general: Sites in the United States, Italy and Spain provided acute and convalescent COVID-19 samples. Sources were T cells, B-cell-depleted T cells, or PBMCs; the material itself was cDNA or gDNA.

In germline, CDR1 is MNHEY, CDR2 SVGEGT. This CDR3 contains 15 residues. The J segment lost 3 bases and the V segment lost 5 bases, leaving 9 bases of the junction unmatched. Seattle patients were enrolled during active infection and followed longitudinally. Authors' methods: Counts of nucleated cells, estimated from reference gene primer amplification, were obtained. The assay was immunoSEQ multiplex PCR, and TCRdb's table has in-frame clones only and misses some. That table is the source of V, J and clone size, and D and trimming were worked out from the DNA. The sample gives about 160,000 clones, approximately 95% of which show up once; around 2% is in the top ten.

The receptor was derived from a woman aged 55-69 years with COVID-19, enrolled during active disease. The chain combines TRBV6-2 or TRBV6-3 with TRBJ2-7; 8 bases match TRBD1. The specimen was peripheral blood. The CDR3 nucleotides read TGTGCCAGCAGTACCCTGACAGGGGCTGTCTACGAGCAGTACTTC. It translates to CASSTLTGAVYEQYF.